This record covers a single T cell receptor (beta chain). This clone was seen a single time. Its antigen is not yet known. Per-nucleotide qualities are absent, and no much larger clonotype sits a single base away. The record originates from a study of Ad26.COV2.S vaccination and SARS-CoV-2 variants (dated by TCRdb to 2020 to 2023). As for the study more broadly: The specificity and breadth of SARS-CoV-2-reactive T cell receptors after Ad26.COV2.S vaccination were assessed by TCRbeta repertoire sequencing. A total of 32 samples were included in the TCR-sequenced set, comprising around 19 Ad26.COV2.S vaccine recipients, 5 placebo recipients and 8 SARS-CoV-2 convalescent individuals. Points the paper makes about the study in general: Substantial breadth of spike-specific CD8+ and CD4+ T cell responses was reported after vaccination. Higher spike-specific TCR breadth was observed in Ad26.COV2.S recipients than in placebo recipients (P = 0.0014). The authors noted that the TCR breadth and depth analyses may have underestimated total T cell responses. Comparable non-spike TCR breadth was observed between vaccine and placebo recipients, consistent with only spike being contained in the vaccine.

The time point label here, explained by the study, means: individuals recovered from natural SARS-CoV-2 infection. The germline V gene encodes CDR1 MNHNY and CDR2 SVGAGI (reference sequence). From cysteine to phenylalanine, the CDR3 is 16 amino acids long. The CDR3 DNA has 48 bases and is translated from base 1. The junction carries 13 bases between V and J, which are trimmed by 0 bases and 5 bases respectively. The immunoSEQ Assay was the method used to sequence TCRbeta CDR3 regions. After extraction, genomic DNA underwent amplification by bias-controlled multiplex PCR, followed by high-throughput sequencing. Concerning the study's data processing: To quantify the absolute abundance of every unique TCRbeta CDR3 region, sequences were collapsed and filtered. T cell fraction was estimated by normalizing TCRbeta template counts to usable DNA, with usable DNA measured through amplification of reference genes found in all nucleated cells. Repertoire TCRs were annotated as SARS-CoV-2-specific when V gene, CDR3 amino acid sequence and J gene were exactly matched to a known reactive TCR set. MIRA supplied the reference SARS-CoV-2 TCR set, which was filtered for enrichment in COVID-19-positive ImmuneCODE repertoires so that public or cross-reactive TCRs were removed. Drawing on the MIRA antigens, annotated TCRs were analysed further at the level of specific ORF or position within ORF. Breadth was defined as the number of annotated unique rearrangements divided by the total number of unique productive rearrangements, and depth was defined as the summed frequency of the annotated unique rearrangements. Two-sided Wilcoxon rank-sum tests were used to compare TCR breadth between groups. Here the immuneACCESS table is served through TCRdb, limited to in-frame sequences with V and J called. Missing clones are a known gap in these copies; in checked studies unresolved V genes cover under half, and the rest lacks a known reason. V and J calls and clone size come straight from that table; D and trimming were deduced from the DNA. A total of roughly 380,000 clones appear in this sample, 92% of them only once. 3% to 5% of the sample lies in the top ten.

Sequenced material: peripheral blood, taken after recovery from COVID-19. This receptor was taken from a human donor who had recovered from COVID-19. The chain links TRBV6-6 with TRBJ1-4, and TRBD1 may be the D gene, going by 5 matching bases. The CDR3 here reads CASSYSGRDLNEKLFF. The DNA is as follows: TGTGCCAGCAGTTACTCGGGCAGGGACCTAAATGAAAAACTGTTTTTT.